Following are 27 T cell receptor beta chains from one sample sequenced in a study of shared clonotypes between healthy human individuals. Sequencing used immunoSEQ multiplex PCR; TCRdb keeps in-frame clones, though not all of them. The table lists over a million clones, around 82% of them singletons. What was sequenced was memory CD4+ T cells from PBMCs. Subset here: CD45RA-negative fraction. These receptors were collected from a young man in good health. Some clones in this sample may be carry-over from other donors' samples.

The chain uses TRBV5-6 and TRBJ1-4; the D is unclear. Germline CDR1 reads SGHDT; CDR2 reads YYEEEE. There are 15 residues in the CDR3. V was cut by 0 bases and J by 4 bases, with 10 bases left in between. This CDR3 is CASSLDYTHNEKLFF. CDR3 bases: TGTGCCAGCAGCTTGGATTACACCCATAATGAAAAACTGTTTTTT. Supplemented by reference TRBV5-6 and TRBJ1-4, the full variable domain reads DAGVTQSPTHLIKTRGQQVTLRCSPKSGHDTVSWYQQALGQGPQFIFQYYEEEERQRGNFPDRFSGHQFPNYSSELNVNALLLGDSALYLCASSLDYTHNEKLFFGSGTQLSVL.

V and J are TRBV7-9 and TRBJ1-3; D is unclear. With 5 bases removed from V and 8 bases from J, the gap between germline ends came to 16 bases. Germline V gene data show CDR1 as SEHNR and CDR2 as FQNEAQ (reference sequence). The CDR3 runs to 14 residues. The CDR3 DNA reads TGTGCCAGCAGCCCCTCCGGATCGGAACACACCATATATTTT. It codes for CASSPSGSEHTIYF.

The genes are TRBV10-3 and TRBJ2-5, with 7 bases aligning to TRBD2. Trimming cost V 3 bases and J 5 bases; bases outside gene matches: 9. Germline V gives CDR1 ENHRY, CDR2 SYGVKD. This CDR3 region has 15 residues. CDR3 protein: CAISDQRGGEETQYF. In DNA, the CDR3 is TGTGCCATCAGTGACCAGCGGGGCGGAGAGGAGACCCAGTACTTC.

The CDR3 loop reads CASSPIGTGDEKLFF. The DNA of the CDR3 is TGTGCCAGCAGCCCTATTGGGACAGGGGATGAAAAACTGTTTTTT. The chain recombines TRBV6-5 with TRBJ1-4, with 10 bases aligning to TRBD1. The germline CDR1 and CDR2 sequences are MNHEY and SVGAGI. Trimming at V came to 6 bases and at J to 6 bases, leaving 7 bases not matched to a gene. This CDR3 region has 15 residues.

This chain joins TRBV11-2 and TRBJ1-4, with TRBD1 identical over 7 bases. J was trimmed by 5 bases and V by 4 bases; bases with no gene match: 4. This CDR3 has 14 residues. The germline V gene has CDR1 SGHAT and CDR2 FQNNGV. The DNA for the CDR3 is TGTGCCAGCAGCTCGGGACAGCGGAATGAAAAACTGTTTTTT. Protein: CASSSGQRNEKLFF.

This clone was seen only once. The J gene is TRBJ2-3, the V gene TRBV28; 9 bases fit TRBD2. The V gene's germline CDR1 is MDHEN and CDR2 SYDVKM. With V trimmed by 4 bases and J by 2 bases, 7 bases remained unmatched. The CDR3 runs to 16 residues. DNA of the CDR3: TGTGCCAGCAGTTCGTTCCCTAGCGGGATCACAGATACGCAGTATTTT. The encoded protein is CASSSFPSGITDTQYF.

This clone was recorded a few times. Within the sample, other DNA sequences also encode this same CDR3. This chain joins TRBV7-9 and TRBJ1-4; D may be TRBD1 (6 bases). The V end was cut by 1 base, the J end by 4 bases, with 7 bases between. CDR3 length: 14 residues. Germline CDR1 and CDR2: SEHNR and FQNEAQ (reference sequence). CDR3 DNA sequence: TGTGCCAGCAGCTTAGGACAGGTTAATGAAAAACTGTTTTTT. Translated: CASSLGQVNEKLFF.

The chain uses TRBV5-1 and TRBJ1-3, with TRBD1 as a possible D gene (5 bases). Germline loops: CDR1 SGHRS, CDR2 YFSETQ. The CDR3 is 14 residues long. Trimming stripped 0 bases from V and 4 bases from J, with 8 bases between. The CDR3: CASSLAGLGNTIYF. The CDR3 bases are TGCGCCAGCAGCTTGGCAGGGTTAGGAAACACCATATATTTT.

A word on this clone: Other DNA sequences in the sample encode the same CDR3. The chain carries TRBV28 and TRBJ2-7; D gene uncertain. The CDR3 is made up of 12 amino acids. Trimming shortened V by 3 bases and J by 3 bases, and 6 bases separated the two germline ends. Per the germline V gene, CDR1 is MDHEN and CDR2 is SYDVKM. The CDR3 DNA follows: TGTGCCAGCAGTTTGGTGGGCTACGAGCAGTACTTC. It specifies CASSLVGYEQYF.

The sample holds a few counts of this clone. The rearrangement links TRBV30 to TRBJ2-5; the D call may be TRBD1 or TRBD2 (5 bases each). The V gene lost 7 bases and the J gene lost 4 bases, with 22 bases spanning the gap. The CDR3 covers 15 residues. Germline assignment: CDR1 GTSNPN and CDR2 SVGIG (reference sequence). This CDR3 is CASTTSGTGRETQYF. The CDR3 bases are TGTGCCTCTACCACCTCAGGGACGGGGCGAGAGACCCAGTACTTC.

This sequence joins TRBV5-4 and TRBJ2-3, with 13 bases fitting TRBD2. CDR1 SGHNT and CDR2 YYREEE come from the germline V gene (reference sequence). CDR3 length: 15 amino acids. Trimming cost V 4 bases and J 9 bases; bases outside gene matches: 8. In DNA, the CDR3 is TGTGCCAGCAGCCAACTAGCGGGAGGGGTCGGGACGCAGTATTTT. Its translation: CASSQLAGGVGTQYF.

The chain joins TRBV4-3 to TRBJ1-1; 9 bases are shared with TRBD1. Trimming at V came to 5 bases and at J to 4 bases, leaving 2 bases not matched to a gene. CDR1 is LGHNA and CDR2 is YSLEER in the germline V gene. CDR3 length: 13 amino acids. The CDR3 reads CASSWDRATEAFF. The CDR3 DNA reads as TGCGCCAGCAGCTGGGACAGGGCCACTGAAGCTTTCTTT.

This sequence joins TRBV6-5 and TRBJ1-1; TRBD1 aligns across 7 bases. The CDR3 length is 13 residues. With 8 bases clipped from V and 6 bases from J, the junction kept 9 bases outside the gene matches. Germline V gene lookup returns CDR1 MNHEY and CDR2 SVGAGI. CDR3 sequence (DNA): TGTGCCAGCTGGGACAGTTTCCTTCCTGAAGCTTTCTTT. It codes for CASWDSFLPEAFF.

The V call is TRBV28, the J call TRBJ1-1, with a weak D call TRBD1 (6 bases). The V and J ends lost 7 bases and 1 base respectively, with 19 bases between them. CDR3 length: 16 residues. The germline CDR1 and CDR2 sequences are MDHEN and SYDVKM. In DNA form, the CDR3 reads TGTGCCAGCACTCCCGCCCCCGGACAGACGAACACTGAAGCTTTCTTT. Translation gives CASTPAPGQTNTEAFF.

The chain uses TRBV28 and TRBJ1-4; no reliable D call. V was pared by 7 bases and J by 6 bases, with 12 bases between. The CDR3 sequence is 13 residues long. Germline V gene data show CDR1 as MDHEN and CDR2 as SYDVKM. The CDR3 region has the DNA TGTGCCAGCAAGACGACAAGAGATGAAAAACTGTTTTTT. Protein: CASKTTRDEKLFF.

The chain employs TRBV10-3 and TRBJ2-5; a weak D match, TRBD2 (6 bases). Trimming shortened V by 10 bases and J by 2 bases, and 14 bases separated the two germline ends. Germline V gene data show CDR1 as ENHRY and CDR2 as SYGVKD. The CDR3 is 13 residues long. The CDR3: CANRAGEQETQYF. CDR3 sequence (DNA): TGTGCCAATCGAGCGGGTGAGCAAGAGACCCAGTACTTC.

The genes are TRBV6-5 and TRBJ1-5; 9 nucleotides agree with TRBD1. Germline CDR1 and CDR2: MNHEY and SVGAGI. This CDR3 has 16 residues. Unmatched junction bases numbered 8, after V lost 4 bases and J lost 4 bases. The CDR3 reads CASSSSGQGLNQPQHF. In DNA, the CDR3 is TGTGCCAGCAGTTCCTCCGGACAGGGGCTAAATCAGCCCCAGCATTTT.

This chain connects TRBV30 to TRBJ1-2; 9 nucleotides match TRBD1. The CDR3 sequence is 13 residues long. The ends lost 3 bases at V and 6 bases at J; junction bases unmatched: 5. Germline V gene sequence: CDR1 GTSNPN, CDR2 SVGIG (reference sequence). The CDR3 DNA follows: TGTGCCTGGAGCAGACAGGGGGTAAATGGCTACACCTTC. It translates to CAWSRQGVNGYTF.

J is TRBJ2-7 and V is TRBV6-1, with D perhaps given as TRBD1 or TRBD2 (5 bases each). V was shortened by 6 bases and J by 2 bases, with 14 bases between the two germline ends. The CDR3 loop spans 14 amino acids. Germline values: CDR1 MNHNS, CDR2 SASEGT. CDR3 sequence reads: CASRPLGTTYEQYF. In DNA form, the CDR3 reads TGTGCCAGCAGACCCTTAGGGACGACCTACGAGCAGTACTTC.

The V call is TRBV18, the J call TRBJ2-7; the match to TRBD2 covers 8 bases. Trimming took 0 bases from V and 2 from J; bases not matched to a gene: 12. The CDR3 runs to 18 residues. From germline, CDR1 is KGHSH and CDR2 LQKENI. The CDR3 loop is CASSPPFAGGIDPYEQYF. CDR3 bases: TGTGCCAGCTCACCACCTTTCGCGGGAGGCATAGACCCCTACGAGCAGTACTTC. Combining the CDR3 with reference TRBV18 and TRBJ2-7 gives the whole variable domain NAGVMQNPRHLVRRRGQEARLRCSPMKGHSHVYWYRQLPEEGLKFMVYLQKENIIDESGMPKERFSAEFPKEGPSILRIQQVVRGDSAAYFCASSPPFAGGIDPYEQYFGPGTRLTVT.

V is TRBV6-6 and J is TRBJ2-7; D unclear. Germline loops: CDR1 MNHNY, CDR2 SVGAGI (reference sequence). CDR3 length equals 11 residues. V was clipped by 7 bases and J by 3 bases, with 7 bases between them. CDR3: CASKGHYEQYF. In DNA, the CDR3 is TGTGCCAGCAAGGGCCACTACGAGCAGTACTTC.

This clone turned up a few times. The gene calls are TRBV28 and TRBJ2-6, with D possibly TRBD1 on 5 matching bases. The germline V gene encodes CDR1 MDHEN and CDR2 SYDVKM. Trimming removed 8 bases at V and 0 bases at J, with 11 bases between. This CDR3 comprises 15 residues. The CDR3 loop is CASRAGSSGANVLTF. In DNA form, the CDR3 reads TGTGCCAGCCGAGCAGGGTCCTCTGGGGCCAACGTCCTGACTTTC. The complete variable domain, with remaining parts taken from reference TRBV28 and TRBJ2-6, reads DVKVTQSSRYLVKRTGEKVFLECVQDMDHENMFWYRQDPGLGLRLIYFSYDVKMKEKGDIPEGYSVSREKKERFSLILESASTNQTSMYLCASRAGSSGANVLTFGAGSRLTVL.

The chain couples TRBV12-5 to TRBJ2-2; 10 bases agree with TRBD1. The CDR3 is made up of 15 amino acids. With 5 bases clipped from V and 4 bases from J, the junction kept 4 bases outside the gene matches. The germline V gene has CDR1 LGHNT and CDR2 FRNRAP. CDR3 nucleotide sequence: TGTGCTAGTGGTAGCGGGACAGGGGCCACCGGGGAGCTGTTTTTT. It encodes CASGSGTGATGELFF.

This chain joins TRBV2 and TRBJ2-1; 9 bases match TRBD1. J lost 4 bases, V lost 7 bases, and 2 bases had no gene match. This CDR3 comprises 13 residues. Per germline, CDR1 SNHLY and CDR2 FYNNEI. The CDR3 coding sequence is TGTGCCAGCAAAGGACAGGGGTACAATGAGCAGTTCTTC. Its translation: CASKGQGYNEQFF.

The chain joins TRBV7-6 to TRBJ2-2; 7 nucleotides match TRBD2. Germline V gene lookup returns CDR1 SGHVS and CDR2 FNYEAQ. Trimming at V came to 1 base and at J to 4 bases, leaving 18 bases not matched to a gene. The CDR3 consists of 20 residues. The CDR3 spells CASSLGLAAPSPSGTGELFF. The CDR3 bases are TGTGCCAGCAGCTTAGGCCTAGCGGCGCCATCCCCGAGCGGCACCGGGGAGCTGTTTTTT.

CDR3 in DNA: TGTGCCAGCAGCCGCCGGACTAGCGGGAGTGTCGACGAGCAGTACTTC. Its translation: CASSRRTSGSVDEQYF. This chain connects TRBV16 to TRBJ2-7; 13 bases are a match to TRBD2. V dropped 4 bases and J dropped 5; count of bases not matched to a gene: 8. Germline CDR1 reads KGHSY; CDR2 reads FQNENV. The CDR3 totals 16 residues.

V and J are TRBV7-8 and TRBJ1-1; 8 nucleotides line up with TRBD1. This CDR3 has 13 amino acids. The germline gives CDR1 SGHVS, CDR2 FQNEAQ. V lost 2 bases and J lost 11; bases outside the gene matches: 7. The CDR3 DNA sequence: TGTGCCAGCAGCTTAACAGGGGGAAGAGATGCTTTCTTT. Its protein is CASSLTGGRDAFF.